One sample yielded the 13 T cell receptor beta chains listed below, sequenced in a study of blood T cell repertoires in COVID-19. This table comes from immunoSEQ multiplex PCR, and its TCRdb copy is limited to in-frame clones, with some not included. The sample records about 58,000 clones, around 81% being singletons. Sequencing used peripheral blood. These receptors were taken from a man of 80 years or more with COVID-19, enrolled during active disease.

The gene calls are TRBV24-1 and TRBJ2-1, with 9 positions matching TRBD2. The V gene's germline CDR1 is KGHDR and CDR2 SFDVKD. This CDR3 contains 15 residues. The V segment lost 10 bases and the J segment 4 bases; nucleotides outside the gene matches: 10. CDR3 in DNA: TGTGCCACGCTCAAACGGACTAGCGAATACAATGAGCAGTTCTTC. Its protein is CATLKRTSEYNEQFF.

The CDR3 loop reads CASSQVSGSYNEQFF. Here the CDR3 DNA reads TGTGCCAGCAGCCAAGTGTCAGGCTCGTACAATGAGCAGTTCTTC. The V and J genes are TRBV14 and TRBJ2-1; D is unclear. The CDR3 runs to 15 residues. Trimming took off 1 base at V and 4 bases at J, with 11 bases between the two ends. CDR1 is SGHDN and CDR2 is FVKESK in the germline V gene. The complete variable domain, with remaining parts taken from reference TRBV14 and TRBJ2-1, reads EAGVTQFPSHSVIEKGQTVTLRCDPISGHDNLYWYRRVMGKEIKFLLHFVKESKQDESGMPNNRFLAERTGGTYSTLKVQPAELEDSGVYFCASSQVSGSYNEQFFGPGTRLTVL.

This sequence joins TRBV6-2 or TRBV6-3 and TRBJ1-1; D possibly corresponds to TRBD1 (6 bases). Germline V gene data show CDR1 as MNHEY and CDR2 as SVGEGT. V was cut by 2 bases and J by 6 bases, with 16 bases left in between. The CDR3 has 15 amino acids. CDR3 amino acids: CASSYPGTQSPEAFF. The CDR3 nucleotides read TGTGCCAGCAGTTACCCCGGGACACAAAGCCCTGAAGCTTTCTTT.

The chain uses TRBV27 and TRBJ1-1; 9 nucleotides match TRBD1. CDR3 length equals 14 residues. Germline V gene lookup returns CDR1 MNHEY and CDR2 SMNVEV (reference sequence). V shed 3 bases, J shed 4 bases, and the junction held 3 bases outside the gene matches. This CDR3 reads CASSFGDRATEAFF. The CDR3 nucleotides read TGTGCCAGCAGTTTTGGGGACAGGGCCACTGAAGCTTTCTTT.

The CDR3 protein is CASRFGGASTDTQYF. CDR3 nucleotide sequence: TGTGCCAGCAGATTCGGGGGGGCCTCCACAGATACGCAGTATTTT. This chain connects TRBV28 to TRBJ2-3, with 8 positions matching TRBD2. V shed 6 bases, J shed 2 bases, and the junction held 7 bases outside the gene matches. The germline V gene encodes CDR1 MDHEN and CDR2 SYDVKM. This CDR3 is built from 15 residues.

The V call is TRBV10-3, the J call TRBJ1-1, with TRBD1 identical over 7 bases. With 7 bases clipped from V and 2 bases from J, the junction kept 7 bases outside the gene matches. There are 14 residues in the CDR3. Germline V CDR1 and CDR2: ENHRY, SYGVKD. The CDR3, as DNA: TGTGCCATCACCGAAGACAGGGATAACACTGAAGCTTTCTTT. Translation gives CAITEDRDNTEAFF.

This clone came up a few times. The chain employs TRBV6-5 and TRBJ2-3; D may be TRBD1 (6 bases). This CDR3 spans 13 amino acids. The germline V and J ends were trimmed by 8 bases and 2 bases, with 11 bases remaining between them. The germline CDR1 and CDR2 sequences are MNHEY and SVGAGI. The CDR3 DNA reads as TGTGCCAGCGGCAGGGGCCACACAGATACGCAGTATTTT. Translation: CASGRGHTDTQYF.

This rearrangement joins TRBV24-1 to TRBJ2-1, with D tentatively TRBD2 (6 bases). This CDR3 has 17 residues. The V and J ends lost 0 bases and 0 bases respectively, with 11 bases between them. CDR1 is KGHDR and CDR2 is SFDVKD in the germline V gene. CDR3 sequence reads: CATSDLRRGISYNEQFF. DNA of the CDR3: TGTGCCACCAGTGATTTGAGGCGGGGAATCTCCTACAATGAGCAGTTCTTC.

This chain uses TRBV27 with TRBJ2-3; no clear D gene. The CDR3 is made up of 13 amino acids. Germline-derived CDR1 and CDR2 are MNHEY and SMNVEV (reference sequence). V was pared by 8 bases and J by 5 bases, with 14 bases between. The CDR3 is CASRLSGGDTQYF. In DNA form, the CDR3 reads TGTGCCAGCCGCCTGTCCGGCGGAGATACGCAGTATTTT.

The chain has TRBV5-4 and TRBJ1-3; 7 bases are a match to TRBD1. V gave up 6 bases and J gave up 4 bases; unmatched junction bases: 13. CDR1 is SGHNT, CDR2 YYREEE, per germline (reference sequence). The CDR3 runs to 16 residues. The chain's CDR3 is CASNVGRQGGGNTIYF. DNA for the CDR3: TGTGCCAGCAATGTTGGGAGACAGGGTGGAGGAAACACCATATATTTT.

Here the CDR3 reads CASILRENNEQFF. In DNA, the CDR3 is TGTGCCAGCATCCTCAGGGAAAACAATGAGCAGTTCTTC. The chain uses TRBV2 and TRBJ2-1; D may be TRBD1 (5 bases). The CDR3 is 13 amino acids. V was shortened by 7 bases and J by 5 bases, with 12 bases between the two germline ends. From germline, CDR1 is SNHLY and CDR2 FYNNEI.

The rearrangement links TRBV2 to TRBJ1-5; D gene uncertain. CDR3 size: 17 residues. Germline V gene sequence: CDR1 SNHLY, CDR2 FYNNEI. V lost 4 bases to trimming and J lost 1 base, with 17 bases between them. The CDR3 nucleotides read TGTGCCAGCAGTGGGCAGTTAGAGGGCAGCAGCAATCAGCCCCAGCATTTT. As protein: CASSGQLEGSSNQPQHF.

CDR3 region: CASSSTNPTGGGEGYTF. CDR3 nucleotides: TGCGCCAGCAGCTCCACCAACCCGACAGGGGGAGGGGAAGGCTACACCTTC. The chain combines TRBV5-1 with TRBJ1-2; 9 bases map to TRBD1. Germline loops: CDR1 SGHRS, CDR2 YFSETQ. The CDR3 spans 17 residues. The V gene end was trimmed by 3 bases and the J gene end by 8 bases; junction bases not matched to a gene: 17.